This T cell receptor (beta chain) was sequenced in a study of blood T cell repertoires in COVID-19 (dated by TCRdb to 2020 to 2021). Turning to the overall study: Samples covering the acute and convalescent phases of COVID-19 were provided by collaborators in the United States, Italy and Spain. The repertoires were released in a freely available public database intended as a resource for research on the immune response to SARS-CoV-2. The sample metadata nearly always contained a de-identified subject ID, COVID-19 status, age in years and sex. Where HLA class I and class II types were available, the types were taken from metadata supplied by the sample provider, not from assay-based typing. The prospective study material was composed of cDNA or gDNA derived from T cells, B-cell-depleted T cells, or PBMCs. The samples were drawn from two sources: the first 160 participants of the ongoing ImmuneRACE study, and 1,254 subjects contributed by 6 global collaborators. Subjects who had been exposed to COVID-19, were actively infected with it, or had recovered from it provided the deeply sampled blood TCRbeta repertoires that made up the dataset.

Summary of the overall study and its limitations: Clinical and demographic metadata were provided uncurated, with the amount varying by source and participant.

TCRbeta CDR3 regions were amplified from genomic DNA using the immunoSEQ Assay, a bias-controlled multiplex PCR. Per the source publication's procedure: Nucleated cell counts per sample were estimated from amplification of reference gene primers within the assay. To quantify the absolute abundance of each unique TCRbeta CDR3 rearrangement, sequence reads were collapsed and filtered. Productive Simpson clonality was computed per sample as the square root of Simpson's diversity index over productive rearrangements. Entries here come from immuneACCESS through TCRdb and include only in-frame sequences with V and J called. Some clones fail to appear in such tables; in the studies checked, an unresolved V gene covers under half of the shortfall, and the cause of the remainder is unknown. V, J and clone size are taken as reported in that table, and D and trimming were inferred from the DNA itself. The sample includes around 200,000 clones, with over 75% observed a single time. The ten largest clonotypes hold 3.5% to 4.5% of the sample.

Concerning this clone itself: The antigen it binds to is not known. No base quality values were provided; no much bigger clone lies one nucleotide off.

V lost 1 base and J lost 0 bases; the stretch between them is 17 bases long. The germline V gene sets CDR1 to SGHRS and CDR2 to YFSETQ. The cysteine opens and the phenylalanine closes a CDR3 of 18 amino acids. The DNA shown is the 54-base CDR3, in frame from base 1. Each collaborating institution followed its own protocols to collect whole blood in K2EDTA tubes. For TCRbeta analysis, collaborators shipped samples as frozen whole blood, isolated PBMCs, or DNA extracted from either of those sample types. The source of this sequence is a man aged 45-65 years with acute or convalescent COVID-19. The V gene is TRBV5-1 and the J gene is TRBJ1-3; the D gene is unclear. Specimen: peripheral blood. The nucleotide sequence is given as TGCGCCAGCAGCTTGTGGAGTTTTGGGAGTTTCTCTGGAAACACCATATATTTT. Translated, this is CASSLWSFGSFSGNTIYF.